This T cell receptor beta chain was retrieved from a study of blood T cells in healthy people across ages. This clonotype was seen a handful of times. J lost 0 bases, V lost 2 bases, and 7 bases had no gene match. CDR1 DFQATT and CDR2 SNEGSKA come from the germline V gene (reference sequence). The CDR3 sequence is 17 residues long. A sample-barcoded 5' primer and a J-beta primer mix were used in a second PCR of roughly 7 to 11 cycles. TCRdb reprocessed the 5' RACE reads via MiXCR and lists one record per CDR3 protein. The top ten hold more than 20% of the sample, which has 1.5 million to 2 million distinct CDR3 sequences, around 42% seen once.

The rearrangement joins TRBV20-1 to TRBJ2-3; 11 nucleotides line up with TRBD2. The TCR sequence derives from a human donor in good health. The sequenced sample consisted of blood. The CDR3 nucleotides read TGCAGTGCTAGAATGCTAGCGGGGGGCCCTAGCACAGATACGCAGTATTTT. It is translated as CSARMLAGGPSTDTQYF.